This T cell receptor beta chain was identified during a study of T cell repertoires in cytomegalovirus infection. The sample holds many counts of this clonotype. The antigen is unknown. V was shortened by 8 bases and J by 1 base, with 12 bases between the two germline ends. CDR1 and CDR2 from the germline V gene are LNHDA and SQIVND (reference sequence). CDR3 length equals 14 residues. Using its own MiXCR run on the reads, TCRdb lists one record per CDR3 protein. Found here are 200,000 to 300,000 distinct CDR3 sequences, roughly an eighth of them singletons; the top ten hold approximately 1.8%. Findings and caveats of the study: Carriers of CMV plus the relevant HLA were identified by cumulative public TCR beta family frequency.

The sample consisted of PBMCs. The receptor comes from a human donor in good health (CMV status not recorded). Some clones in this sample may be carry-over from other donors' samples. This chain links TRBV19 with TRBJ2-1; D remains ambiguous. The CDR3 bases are TGTGCCAGTGGAGAGCAGGTTTCCTACAATGAGCAGTTCTTC. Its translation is CASGEQVSYNEQFF.